The source of this T cell receptor (beta chain) is a study of OX40 agonist ivuxolimab in advanced cancers. Study summary: Each dose-escalation patient presented with hepatocellular carcinoma, melanoma, renal cell or head and neck cancer. Notes on the study in general: Still undetermined is the antigen specificity of the expanded peripheral T cells. CD4+ and CD8+ blood T cells expanded clonally by week 6 at 0.1 to 3.0 mg/kg.

The V end was cut by 1 base, the J end by 4 bases, with 3 bases between. The germline V gene has CDR1 SGHTS and CDR2 YDEGEE. There are 12 residues in the CDR3. The table came from immunoSEQ multiplex PCR; TCRdb's copy has only in-frame clones and leaves some out. Of some 100,000 clones detected, 80% to 90% appear once; the ten largest clones hold approximately 1.2%. This clone was seen a few times. What it binds is unknown. The sequence was collected from an adult with an advanced solid tumor such as melanoma, head and neck, liver or kidney cancer. The sequencing used CD4+ or CD8+ T cells sorted from blood, collected in a trial of the OX40 agonist ivuxolimab. The chain couples TRBV5-8 to TRBJ1-3; no definite D call. The CDR3 loop reads CASSLRGNTIYF. CDR3 DNA sequence: TGTGCCAGCAGCTTGCGGGGAAACACCATATATTTT.